This TCR beta chain was documented in a study of T cells in Graves' hyperthyroidism and ophthalmopathy. TCR beta CDR3 region amplification was performed from RNA transcripts. The HTBI set primed first-round TCR CDR3 RT-PCR. TCRdb ran MiXCR on the multiplex PCR reads and lists one entry per CDR3 protein. This table holds 250,000 to 300,000 distinct CDR3 sequences, about 19% found once. CDR1 and CDR2 (germline): KGHSH, LQKENI. This CDR3 contains 15 residues. Trimming took 2 bases from V and 3 from J, leaving 13 bases between them. Clinical symptoms, serum thyroxine and TRAb, thyroid ultrasound and orbital computed tomography together formed the diagnostic basis. This clonotype was picked up many times.

The TCR comes from a man aged 45-65 years with Graves' ophthalmopathy. Sequencing was carried out using blood. V usage is TRBV18 and J usage is TRBJ1-1, with D uncertain. CDR3 bases: TGTGCCAGCTCACCAAGCGGGGTCGAAGACACTGAAGCTTTCTTT. Translating it yields CASSPSGVEDTEAFF.